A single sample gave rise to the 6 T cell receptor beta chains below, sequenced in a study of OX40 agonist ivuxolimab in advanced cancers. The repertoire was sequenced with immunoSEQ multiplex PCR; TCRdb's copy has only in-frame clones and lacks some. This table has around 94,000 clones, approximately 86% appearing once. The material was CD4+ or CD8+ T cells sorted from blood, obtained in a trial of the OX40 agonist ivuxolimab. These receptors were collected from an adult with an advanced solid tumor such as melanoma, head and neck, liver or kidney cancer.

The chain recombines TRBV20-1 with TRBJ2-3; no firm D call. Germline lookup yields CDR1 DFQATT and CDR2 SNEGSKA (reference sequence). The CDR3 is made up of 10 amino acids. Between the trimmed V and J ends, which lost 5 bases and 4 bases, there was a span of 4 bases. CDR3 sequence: CSARADTQYF. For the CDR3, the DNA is TGCAGTGCTCGGGCAGATACGCAGTATTTT.

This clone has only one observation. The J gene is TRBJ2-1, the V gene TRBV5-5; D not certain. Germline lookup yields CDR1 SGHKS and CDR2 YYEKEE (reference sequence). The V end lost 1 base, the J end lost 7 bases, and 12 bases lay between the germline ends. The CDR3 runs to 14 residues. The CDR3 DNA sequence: TGTGCCAGCAGCTTGTCTAGAAAAGAAAATGAGCAGTTCTTC. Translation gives CASSLSRKENEQFF. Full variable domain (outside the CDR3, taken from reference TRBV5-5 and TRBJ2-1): DAGVTQSPTHLIKTRGQQVTLRCSPISGHKSVSWYQQVLGQGPQFIFQYYEKEERGRGNFPDRFSARQFPNYSSELNVNALLLGDSALYLCASSLSRKENEQFFGPGTRLTVL.

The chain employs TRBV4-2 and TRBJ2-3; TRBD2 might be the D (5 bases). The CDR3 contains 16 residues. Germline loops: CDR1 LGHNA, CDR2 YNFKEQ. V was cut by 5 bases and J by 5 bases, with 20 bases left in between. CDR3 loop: CASSLTLAKGGDTQYF. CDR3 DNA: TGTGCCAGCAGCTTAACGCTTGCCAAAGGAGGAGATACGCAGTATTTT.

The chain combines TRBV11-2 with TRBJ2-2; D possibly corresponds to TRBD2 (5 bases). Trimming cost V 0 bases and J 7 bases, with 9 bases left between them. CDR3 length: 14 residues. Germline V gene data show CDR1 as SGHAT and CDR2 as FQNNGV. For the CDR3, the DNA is TGTGCCAGCAGCTTAGAGAGGGTTAGCGGGGAGCTGTTTTTT. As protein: CASSLERVSGELFF.

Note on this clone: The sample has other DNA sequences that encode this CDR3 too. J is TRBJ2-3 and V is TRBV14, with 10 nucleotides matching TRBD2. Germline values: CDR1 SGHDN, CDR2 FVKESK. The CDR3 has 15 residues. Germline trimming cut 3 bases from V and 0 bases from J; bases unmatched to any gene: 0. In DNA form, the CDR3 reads TGTGCCAGCAGCCAGACTAGCGGGAGCACAGATACGCAGTATTTT. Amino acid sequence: CASSQTSGSTDTQYF.

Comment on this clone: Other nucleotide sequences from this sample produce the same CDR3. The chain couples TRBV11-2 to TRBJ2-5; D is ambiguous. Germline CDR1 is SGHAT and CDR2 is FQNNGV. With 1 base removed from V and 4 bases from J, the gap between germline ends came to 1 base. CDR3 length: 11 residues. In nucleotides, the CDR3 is TGTGCCAGCAGCTTAGGAGAGACCCAGTACTTC. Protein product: CASSLGETQYF.